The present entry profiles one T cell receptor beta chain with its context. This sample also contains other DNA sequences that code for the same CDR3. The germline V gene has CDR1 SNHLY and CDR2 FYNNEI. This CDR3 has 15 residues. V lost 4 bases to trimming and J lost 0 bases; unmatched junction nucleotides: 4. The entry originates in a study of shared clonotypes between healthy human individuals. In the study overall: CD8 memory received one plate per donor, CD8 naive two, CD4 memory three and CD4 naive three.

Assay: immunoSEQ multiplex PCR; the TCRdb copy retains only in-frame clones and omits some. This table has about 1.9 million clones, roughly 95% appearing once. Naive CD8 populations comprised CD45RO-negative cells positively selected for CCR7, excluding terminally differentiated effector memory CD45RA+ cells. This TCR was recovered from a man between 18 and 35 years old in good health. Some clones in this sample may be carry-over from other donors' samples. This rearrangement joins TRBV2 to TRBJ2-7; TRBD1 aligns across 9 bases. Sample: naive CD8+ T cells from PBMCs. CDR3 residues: CASSGRDRVSYEQYF. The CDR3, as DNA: TGTGCCAGCAGTGGCCGGGACAGGGTCTCCTACGAGCAGTACTTC.